These 17 T cell receptor beta chains originate from one sample sequenced in a study of graft-versus-host responses after intestinal transplantation. The data were produced by immunoSEQ multiplex PCR, yet TCRdb's version contains in-frame clones alone and is incomplete. This table holds over 55,000 clones, about 90% found once. No antigens are known for them. This specimen was unstimulated CD8+ T cells sorted from spleen or lymph node cells, taken before intestinal transplant. The receptor source for this set is a human donor who received an intestinal transplant.

This clone came up a few times. J is TRBJ1-1 and V is TRBV9; 8 nucleotides match TRBD1. The CDR3 totals 15 residues. Per germline, CDR1 SGDLS and CDR2 YYNGEE. Trimming removed 4 bases from V and 0 bases from J; junction bases left unmatched: 5. CDR3 amino acids: CASSSSGQVNTEAFF. CDR3 coding DNA: TGTGCCAGCAGCTCCTCGGGACAGGTGAACACTGAAGCTTTCTTT. Based on the CDR3 plus reference TRBV9 and TRBJ1-1, the full variable domain is DSGVTQTPKHLITATGQRVTLRCSPRSGDLSVYWYQQSLDQGLQFLIQYYNGEERAKGNILERFSAQQFPDLHSELNLSSLELGDSALYFCASSSSGQVNTEAFFGQGTRLTVV.

The V and J genes are TRBV15 and TRBJ2-3, with 8 positions matching TRBD2. CDR1 LNHNV and CDR2 YYDKDF come from the germline V gene (reference sequence). CDR3 length equals 17 residues. Trimming removed 0 bases from V and 5 bases from J; junction bases left unmatched: 10. The CDR3 here is CATSRDLDGGAGDTQYF. The CDR3 region has the DNA TGTGCCACCAGCAGAGATCTCGACGGGGGGGCCGGAGATACGCAGTATTTT.

This sequence joins TRBV30 and TRBJ2-7; 8 bases line up with TRBD1. V gave up 0 bases and J gave up 1 base; unmatched junction bases: 8. From germline, CDR1 is GTSNPN and CDR2 SVGIG (reference sequence). CDR3 size: 16 residues. The CDR3 region has the DNA TGTGCCTGGAGTGTACCGGGGCAGGGGGCGTCCTACGAGCAGTACTTC. Amino acids: CAWSVPGQGASYEQYF.

This sequence joins TRBV4-1 and TRBJ2-3; unclear D gene. The length of the CDR3 is 15 residues. V dropped 5 bases and J dropped 3 bases, with 15 bases sitting between them. Germline lookup yields CDR1 MGHRA and CDR2 YSYEKL. CDR3 bases: TGCGCCAGCAGCTCAAACCCCCGAGCGACAGATACGCAGTATTTT. Translated, it gives CASSSNPRATDTQYF.

This chain connects TRBV2 to TRBJ2-5; possible D gene TRBD1, 6 bases. Germline loops: CDR1 SNHLY, CDR2 FYNNEI. The V gene lost 6 bases and the J gene lost 4 bases, with 21 bases spanning the gap. There are 16 residues in the CDR3. The CDR3 loop is CASSENKQGRGETQYF. The CDR3 nucleotides are TGTGCCAGCAGCGAAAATAAACAGGGCCGGGGAGAGACCCAGTACTTC.

This clone has a single count. The gene calls are TRBV19 and TRBJ1-3; 10 positions match TRBD1. The CDR3 spans 16 residues. CDR1 and CDR2 from the germline V gene are LNHDA and SQIVND (reference sequence). The V gene end was trimmed by 9 bases and the J gene end by 4 bases; junction bases not matched to a gene: 12. The CDR3 loop is CASSGTGVVPGNTIYF. The CDR3 DNA sequence: TGTGCCAGCTCCGGGACAGGGGTCGTACCGGGAAACACCATATATTTT. Filled out from reference TRBV19 and TRBJ1-3, the complete variable domain reads DGGITQSPKYLFRKEGQNVTLSCEQNLNHDAMYWYRQDPGQGLRLIYYSQIVNDFQKGDIAEGYSVSREKKESFPLTVTSAQKNPTAFYLCASSGTGVVPGNTIYFGEGSWLTVV.

The V gene is TRBV9, the J gene TRBJ1-2; D may be TRBD1 (5 bases). The V gene lost 1 base and the J gene lost 1 base, with 20 bases spanning the gap. Germline V gives CDR1 SGDLS, CDR2 YYNGEE. The CDR3 is 18 amino acids. The CDR3 spells CASSVFSGRDEFNYGYTF. The CDR3 region has the DNA TGTGCCAGCAGCGTATTCTCGGGCAGGGATGAATTTAACTATGGCTACACCTTC.

This chain links TRBV7-8 with TRBJ1-1; D unresolved. CDR1 is SGHVS and CDR2 is FQNEAQ in the germline V gene. CDR3 length: 16 amino acids. V lost 2 bases to trimming and J lost 0 bases, with 13 bases between them. CDR3 protein: CASSLFTGIMNTEAFF. CDR3 sequence (DNA): TGTGCCAGCAGCTTATTTACGGGAATCATGAACACTGAAGCTTTCTTT.

The J gene is TRBJ1-4, the V gene TRBV13; 7 positions agree with TRBD1. CDR3 length: 15 residues. Germline V gene sequence: CDR1 PRHDT, CDR2 FYEKMQ (reference sequence). J gave up 8 bases and V 5 bases, and 11 bases lay outside the gene matches. CDR3 sequence: CASSPSGDRGEKLFF. CDR3 sequence (DNA): TGTGCCAGCAGCCCCTCGGGGGACAGAGGGGAAAAACTGTTTTTT.

The chain carries TRBV5-1 and TRBJ2-2; 7 bases are a match to TRBD1. Unmatched junction bases numbered 11, after V lost 1 base and J lost 5 bases. Germline values: CDR1 SGHRS, CDR2 YFSETQ. The CDR3 contains 17 residues. CDR3 protein: CASSLWQGVVETGELFF. As DNA, the CDR3 is TGCGCCAGCAGCTTGTGGCAGGGGGTCGTTGAAACCGGGGAGCTGTTTTTT.

V gene TRBV13 combines with J gene TRBJ1-6, with D perhaps TRBD1 (5 bases). This CDR3 is 14 amino acids long. V lost 7 bases, J lost 7 bases, and 14 bases lay in between. Germline CDR1 is PRHDT and CDR2 is FYEKMQ (reference sequence). CDR3 protein: CASTLAGMNSPLHF. As DNA, the CDR3 is TGTGCCAGCACCCTGGCAGGGATGAATTCACCCCTCCACTTT.

The rearrangement joins TRBV13 to TRBJ2-7; TRBD2 agrees at 8 bases. Germline V gives CDR1 PRHDT, CDR2 FYEKMQ (reference sequence). The CDR3 runs to 16 residues. V lost 5 bases and J lost 4; bases outside the gene matches: 13. CDR3 DNA: TGTGCCAGCAGCCCCCGGGGGGGAGGCCCTCCTTACGAGCAGTACTTC. This encodes CASSPRGGGPPYEQYF.

The CDR3 bases are TGCGCCAGCAGCCATACAGGGACCCCTTATGGCTACACCTTC. Translation: CASSHTGTPYGYTF. V is TRBV4-1 and J is TRBJ1-2; a possible D gene is TRBD1 (6 bases). The germline V gene encodes CDR1 MGHRA and CDR2 YSYEKL. There are 14 residues in the CDR3. Trimming took 3 bases from V and 5 from J, leaving 13 bases between them.

This sequence joins TRBV5-6 and TRBJ2-7; D possibly corresponds to TRBD2 (5 bases). Germline CDR1 is SGHDT and CDR2 is YYEEEE. Trimming took 3 bases from V and 0 from J, leaving 7 bases between them. This CDR3 region has 13 residues. CDR3 sequence: CASSSGISYEQYF. In DNA form, the CDR3 reads TGTGCCAGCAGCTCCGGGATCTCCTACGAGCAGTACTTC.

The rearrangement links TRBV19 to TRBJ2-1; the match to TRBD1 covers 7 bases. V lost 5 bases, J lost 4 bases, and 2 bases stayed unmatched. Germline V gene lookup returns CDR1 LNHDA and CDR2 SQIVND (reference sequence). There are 13 residues in the CDR3. DNA for the CDR3: TGTGCCAGTAGTGGGACAGTATACAATGAGCAGTTCTTC. Protein product: CASSGTVYNEQFF.

The chain uses TRBV27 and TRBJ1-5; tentatively, D is TRBD1 (5 bases). Germline loops: CDR1 MNHEY, CDR2 SMNVEV (reference sequence). V lost 3 bases and J 4 bases, leaving 13 bases between the germline ends. The CDR3 totals 15 residues. In DNA form, the CDR3 reads TGTGCCAGCAGTTTCCAGGGAACCCGAAATCAGCCCCAGCATTTT. Amino acid sequence: CASSFQGTRNQPQHF.

The chain employs TRBV19 and TRBJ2-1; TRBD1 agrees at 9 bases. This CDR3 is 13 amino acids long. V was pared by 6 bases and J by 6 bases, with 3 bases of the junction left unmatched. Per the germline V gene, CDR1 is LNHDA and CDR2 is SQIVND (reference sequence). The CDR3 loop reads CASRDRGGNEQFF. The CDR3 DNA sequence: TGTGCCAGTAGGGACAGGGGCGGCAATGAGCAGTTCTTC.